The entry that follows covers one TCR beta chain sequence. Its specificity is unknown. The sample comes from a study of graft-versus-host responses after intestinal transplantation. Study conclusions and caveats: GvH clones were found in recipient marrow; some appeared first in ileum or blood.

CDR1 and CDR2 (germline): SQVTM, ANQGSEA. V was trimmed by 4 bases and J by 1 base, leaving 8 bases between them. The CDR3 is 13 amino acids. Repertoires were generated with immunoSEQ multiplex PCR, while TCRdb's copy carries only in-frame clones and drops some. The sample lists 80,000 to 100,000 clones, roughly nine tenths occurring once. This chain connects TRBV29-1 to TRBJ2-1, with a tentative D call TRBD2 (5 bases). The sequencing here drew on unstimulated CD4+ T cells sorted from spleen or lymph node cells, taken before intestinal transplant. This clonotype originated in a human donor who received an intestinal transplant. CDR3 sequence (DNA): TGCAGCGTTGGTACGGGATCCTACAATGAGCAGTTCTTC. Residues: CSVGTGSYNEQFF.